Listed here is a single T cell receptor (beta chain). The antigen it recognizes is unknown. Base qualities are not provided; no much larger clone lies one nucleotide away. The collaborating institutions used their own protocols to collect whole blood in K2EDTA tubes. For TCRbeta analysis, collaborators shipped samples as frozen whole blood, isolated PBMCs, or DNA extracted from either of those sample types. The immunoSEQ Assay, a bias-controlled multiplex PCR, was used to amplify TCRbeta CDR3 regions from genomic DNA. As for how the authors treated the data: The number of nucleated cells in each sample was estimated by amplification of reference gene primers within the assay. To quantify the absolute abundance of each unique TCRbeta CDR3 rearrangement, sequence reads were collapsed and filtered. Productive Simpson clonality was computed per sample as the square root of Simpson's diversity index over productive rearrangements. This immuneACCESS table, as held by TCRdb, lists in-frame sequences with V and J called but not all clones. Of the missing ones, under half trace to an unresolved V gene in checked studies; the others have no known cause. V and J calls and clone size are given by that table; D and trimming were obtained from the DNA. Across this sample there are about 360,000 clones, with 85% to 90% seen only once. The ten most abundant clones make up about 3% of the sample.

The entry originates in a study of blood T cell repertoires in COVID-19 (TCRdb year 2020). In the study overall: The collaborator samples originated in the United States, Italy and Spain and spanned the acute and convalescent phases of COVID-19. The dataset comprised deeply sampled blood TCRbeta repertoires from subjects exposed to, actively infected with, or recovered from COVID-19. The prospective study material was composed of cDNA or gDNA derived from T cells, B-cell-depleted T cells, or PBMCs. The repertoires were released in a freely available public database intended as a resource for research on the immune response to SARS-CoV-2. Nearly every sample came with metadata listing a de-identified subject ID, COVID-19 status, age in years and sex. Samples were obtained from the ongoing ImmuneRACE study (first 160 participants) and from 1,254 subjects provided by 6 global collaborators. HLA class I and class II types, where available, came from metadata supplied by the sample provider rather than from assay-based typing. Results and caveats for the whole study, not just this receptor: The quantity of clinical and demographic metadata differed by source and by participant and was supplied without curation.

The CDR3 measures 16 amino acids from cysteine to phenylalanine. The retained sequence is limited to the CDR3, 48 bases, with the frame set at the first base. The V end gives up 1 base and the J end 2 bases, leaving 5 bases in the junction not matched to a gene. CDR1 SGHTA and CDR2 FQGNSA were looked up in the germline V gene. The chain is encoded by TRBV7-2 joined to TRBJ2-5; 9 nucleotides in the junction match TRBD2. The receptor comes from a human donor in a cohort sampled during active COVID-19. The sample taken for sequencing was peripheral blood. The CDR3 protein: CASSLVTGLAQETQYF. The DNA sequence is as follows: TGTGCCAGCAGCTTAGTGACCGGACTAGCGCAAGAGACCCAGTACTTC.